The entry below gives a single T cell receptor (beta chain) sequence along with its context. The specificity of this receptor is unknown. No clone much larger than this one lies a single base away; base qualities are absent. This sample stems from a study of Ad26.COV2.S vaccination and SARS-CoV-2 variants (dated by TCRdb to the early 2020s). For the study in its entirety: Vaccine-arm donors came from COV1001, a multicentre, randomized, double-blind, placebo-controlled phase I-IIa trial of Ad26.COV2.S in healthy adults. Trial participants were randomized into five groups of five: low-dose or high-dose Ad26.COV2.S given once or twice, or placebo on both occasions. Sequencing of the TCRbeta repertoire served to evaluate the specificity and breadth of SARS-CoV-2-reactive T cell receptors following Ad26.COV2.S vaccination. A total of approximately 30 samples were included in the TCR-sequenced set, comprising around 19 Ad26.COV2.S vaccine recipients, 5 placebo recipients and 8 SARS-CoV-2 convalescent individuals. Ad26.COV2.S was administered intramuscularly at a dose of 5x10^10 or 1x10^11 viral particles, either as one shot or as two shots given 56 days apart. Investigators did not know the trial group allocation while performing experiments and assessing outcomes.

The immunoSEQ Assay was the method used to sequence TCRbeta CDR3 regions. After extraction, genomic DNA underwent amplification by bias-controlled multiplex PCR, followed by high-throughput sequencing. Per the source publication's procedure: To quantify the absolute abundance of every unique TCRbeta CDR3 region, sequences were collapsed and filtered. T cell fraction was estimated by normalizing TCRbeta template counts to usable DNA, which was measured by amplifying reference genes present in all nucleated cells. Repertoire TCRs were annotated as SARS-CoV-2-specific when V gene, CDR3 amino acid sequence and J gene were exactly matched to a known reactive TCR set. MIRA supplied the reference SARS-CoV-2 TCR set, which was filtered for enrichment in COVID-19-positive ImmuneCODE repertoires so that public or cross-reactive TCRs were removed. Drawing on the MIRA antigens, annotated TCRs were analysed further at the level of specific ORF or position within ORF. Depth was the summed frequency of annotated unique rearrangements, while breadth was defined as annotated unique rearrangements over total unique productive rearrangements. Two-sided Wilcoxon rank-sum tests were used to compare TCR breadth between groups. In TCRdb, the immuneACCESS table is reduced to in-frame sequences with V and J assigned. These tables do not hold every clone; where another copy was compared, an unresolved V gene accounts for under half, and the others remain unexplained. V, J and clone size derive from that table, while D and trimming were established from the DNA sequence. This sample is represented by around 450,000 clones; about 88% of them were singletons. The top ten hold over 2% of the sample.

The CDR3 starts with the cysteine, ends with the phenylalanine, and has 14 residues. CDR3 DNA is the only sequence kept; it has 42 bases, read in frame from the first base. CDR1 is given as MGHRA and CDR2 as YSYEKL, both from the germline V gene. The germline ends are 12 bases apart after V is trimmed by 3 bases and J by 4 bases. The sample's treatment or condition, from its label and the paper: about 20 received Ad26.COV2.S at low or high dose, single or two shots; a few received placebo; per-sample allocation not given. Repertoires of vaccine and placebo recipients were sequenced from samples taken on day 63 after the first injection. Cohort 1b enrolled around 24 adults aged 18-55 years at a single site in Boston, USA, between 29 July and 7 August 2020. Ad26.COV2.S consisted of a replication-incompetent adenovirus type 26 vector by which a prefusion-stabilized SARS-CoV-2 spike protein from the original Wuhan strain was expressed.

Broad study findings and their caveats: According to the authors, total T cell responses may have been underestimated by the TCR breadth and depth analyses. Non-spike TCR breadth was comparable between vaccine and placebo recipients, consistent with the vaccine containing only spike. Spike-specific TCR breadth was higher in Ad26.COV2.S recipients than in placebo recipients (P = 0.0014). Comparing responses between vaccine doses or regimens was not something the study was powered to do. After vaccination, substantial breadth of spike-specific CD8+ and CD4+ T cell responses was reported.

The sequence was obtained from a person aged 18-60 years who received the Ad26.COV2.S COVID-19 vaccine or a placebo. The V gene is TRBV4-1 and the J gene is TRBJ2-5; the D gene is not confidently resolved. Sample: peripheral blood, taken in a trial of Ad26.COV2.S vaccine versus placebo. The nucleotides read TGCGCCAGCAGCCATGTCTCGGACGTAGAGACCCAGTACTTC. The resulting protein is CASSHVSDVETQYF.